This paragraph covers one TCR beta chain sequence. Per the original methods: Nucleated cell counts were estimated from reference gene primer amplification. TCRdb's copy holds only in-frame clones and misses some; the assay was immunoSEQ multiplex PCR. V and J calls and clone size are given by that table; D and trimming were obtained from the DNA. The sample contains under 350,000 clones, about 90% of which appear only once. This entry belongs to a study of blood T cell repertoires in COVID-19. On the study more broadly: Sites in the United States, Italy and Spain provided acute and convalescent COVID-19 samples. PBMCs, B-cell-depleted T cells, or T cells provided the cDNA or gDNA that made up the material.

The V end lost 7 bases, the J end lost 4 bases, and 19 bases lay between the germline ends. This CDR3 region has 15 residues. Germline CDR1 SGHRS, CDR2 YFSETQ. The clonotype originates from a woman in her 30s with COVID-19, enrolled during active disease. The chain uses TRBV5-1 and TRBJ2-3, with TRBD2 as a possible D gene (5 bases). Sequenced sample: peripheral blood. This chain's CDR3 is CASSRGSPGSDTQYF. For the CDR3, the DNA is TGCGCCAGCTCTCGAGGGAGTCCAGGATCAGATACGCAGTATTTT.